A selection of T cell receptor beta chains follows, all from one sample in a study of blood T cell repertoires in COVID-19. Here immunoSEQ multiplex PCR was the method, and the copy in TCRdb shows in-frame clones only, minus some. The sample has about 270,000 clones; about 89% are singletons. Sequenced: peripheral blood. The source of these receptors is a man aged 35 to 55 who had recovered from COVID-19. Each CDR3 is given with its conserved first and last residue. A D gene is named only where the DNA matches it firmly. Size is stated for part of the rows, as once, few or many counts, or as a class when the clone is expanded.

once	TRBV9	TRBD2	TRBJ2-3	CASSVSGSGADTQYF	TGTGCCAGCAGCGTTAGCGGGAGTGGGGCAGATACGCAGTATTTT
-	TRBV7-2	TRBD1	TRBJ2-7	CASSLGLKDRGEQYF	TGTGCCAGCAGCTTAGGCCTCAAGGACAGGGGCGAGCAGTACTTC
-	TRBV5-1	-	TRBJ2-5	CASSLGTSPETQYF	TGCGCCAGCAGCCTGGGGACTTCTCCGGAGACCCAGTACTTC
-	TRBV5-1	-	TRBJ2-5	CASSRGSMETQYF	TGCGCCAGCAGCCGAGGGTCTATGGAGACCCAGTACTTC
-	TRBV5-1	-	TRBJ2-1	CASSLDSYSYNEQFF	TGCGCCAGCAGCTTGGACTCCTACTCCTACAATGAGCAGTTCTTC
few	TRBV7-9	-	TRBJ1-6	CASSLATGTSSPLHF	TGTGCCAGCAGCTTAGCCACAGGGACAAGTTCACCCCTCCACTTT
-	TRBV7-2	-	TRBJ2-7	CASGGYEQYF	TGTGCCAGCGGAGGATACGAGCAGTACTTC
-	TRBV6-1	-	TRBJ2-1	CASSEEGGGRNEQFF	TGTGCCAGCAGTGAAGAGGGGGGGGGCCGCAATGAGCAGTTCTTC
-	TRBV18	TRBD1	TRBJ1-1	CASSLGTDHTEAFF	TGTGCCAGCTCACTAGGGACAGACCACACTGAAGCTTTCTTT
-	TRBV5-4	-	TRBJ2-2	CASSPVSSGNTGELFF	TGTGCCAGCAGCCCCGTAAGCAGCGGCAACACCGGGGAGCTGTTTTTT
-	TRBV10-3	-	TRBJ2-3	CAIMRDSTDTQYF	TGTGCCATCATGCGGGATAGCACAGATACGCAGTATTTT
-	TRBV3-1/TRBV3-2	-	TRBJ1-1	CASSQAPNRPPGTEAFF	TGTGCCAGCAGCCAAGCCCCTAATCGACCCCCGGGCACTGAAGCTTTCTTT
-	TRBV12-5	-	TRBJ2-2	CASGASVREGGDTGELFF	TGTGCTAGTGGTGCATCCGTACGTGAAGGGGGGGACACCGGGGAGCTGTTTTTT
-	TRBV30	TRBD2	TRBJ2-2	CAWMSSGLVTNTGELFF	TGTGCCTGGATGTCGTCGGGACTAGTAACGAACACCGGGGAGCTGTTTTTT
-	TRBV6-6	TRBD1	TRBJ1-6	CASSSPGQGTSPLHF	TGTGCCAGCAGCTCACCGGGACAGGGAACCTCACCCCTCCACTTT
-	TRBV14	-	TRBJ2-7	CASSQRRAHEQYF	TGTGCCAGCAGCCAACGCAGGGCCCACGAGCAGTACTTC
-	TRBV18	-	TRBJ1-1	CASSPLGAVNTEAFF	TGTGCCAGCTCACCATTGGGGGCCGTGAACACTGAAGCTTTCTTT
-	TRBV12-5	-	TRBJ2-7	CASGLGQYHEQYF	TGTGCTAGTGGTTTGGGACAGTACCACGAGCAGTACTTC
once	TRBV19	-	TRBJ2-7	CASSFLPRTGTGGYEQYF	TGTGCCAGTAGTTTCTTACCCCGAACCGGGACCGGGGGCTACGAGCAGTACTTC
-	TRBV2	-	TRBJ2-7	CASIYQAPHEQYF	TGTGCCAGCATTTACCAAGCCCCCCACGAGCAGTACTTC
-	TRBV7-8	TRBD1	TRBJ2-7	CASSLRGPKTHEQYF	TGTGCCAGCAGCTTAAGGGGGCCCAAGACCCACGAGCAGTACTTC